The 23 T cell receptor beta chains in this list originate from one sample, sequenced in a study of T cell changes during pregnancy in multiple sclerosis (dated by TCRdb to between 2017 and 2020). Libraries were prepared through the immunoSEQ multiplex PCR assay. Sourced from immuneACCESS, this table was stored by TCRdb with only in-frame sequences that have V and J called. A share of the clones is absent; for the studies checked, an unresolved V gene accounts for under half, and the remainder has no known explanation. The sample includes 40,000 or so clones, with about 93% observed a single time. The ten largest clones add up to 0.35% to 0.45% of the sample. Sample: CD4+ T cells from peripheral blood mononuclear cells, taken in the third trimester of pregnancy. All receptors derive from a female donor with multiple sclerosis, enrolled in a pregnancy study.

The chain uses TRBV10-2 and TRBJ2-7, with 8 positions matching TRBD2. The CDR3 loop spans 11 amino acids. With 7 bases clipped from V and 9 bases from J, the junction kept 5 bases outside the gene matches. Germline CDR1 WSHSY, CDR2 SAAADI. The CDR3 sequence is CASTTGGGQYF. The CDR3 coding sequence is TGCGCCAGCACCACGGGAGGGGGGCAGTACTTC.

The J gene is TRBJ2-5, the V gene TRBV5-1; 10 nucleotides align to TRBD1. This CDR3 has 14 amino acids. The germline CDR1 and CDR2 sequences are SGHRS and YFSETQ. The trim removed 4 bases at V and 5 bases at J, leaving 5 bases unmatched. DNA for the CDR3: TGCGCCAGCAGCAGGGACAGGGGAACGGAGACCCAGTACTTC. Protein: CASSRDRGTETQYF. The whole variable domain, filled in from reference TRBV5-1 and TRBJ2-5, reads KAGVTQTPRYLIKTRGQQVTLSCSPISGHRSVSWYQQTPGQGLQFLFEYFSETQRNKGNFPGRFSGRQFSNSRSEMNVSTLELGDSALYLCASSRDRGTETQYFGPGTRLLVL.

V gene TRBV4-1 combines with J gene TRBJ2-2; no clear D. Trimming removed 1 base at V and 7 bases at J, with 16 bases between. The germline gives CDR1 MGHRA, CDR2 YSYEKL. This CDR3 is 16 amino acids long. The CDR3 reads CASSQVDLVVYGELFF. In DNA form, the CDR3 reads TGCGCCAGCAGCCAAGTAGATCTAGTAGTATACGGGGAGCTGTTTTTT.

The chain has TRBV27 and TRBJ2-7; 7 bases are shared with TRBD2. The germline V gene encodes CDR1 MNHEY and CDR2 SMNVEV (reference sequence). V shed 3 bases and J 6 bases; nucleotides not matched to a gene: 5. This CDR3 comprises 13 residues. The DNA for the CDR3 is TGTGCCAGCAGTTTTCCGGGGGGTTCCGAGCAGTACTTC. Its protein product is CASSFPGGSEQYF.

The V call is TRBV5-1, the J call TRBJ1-4; D is perhaps TRBD1 (5 bases). With 4 bases removed from V and 7 bases from J, the gap between germline ends came to 17 bases. CDR3 length: 15 amino acids. CDR1 is SGHRS, CDR2 YFSETQ, per germline. CDR3 region: CASSRQLGEGEKLFF. CDR3 in DNA: TGCGCCAGCAGCCGGCAATTGGGGGAGGGTGAAAAACTGTTTTTT.

The gene calls are TRBV5-4 and TRBJ2-1; 8 bases map to TRBD2. Germline V gives CDR1 SGHNT, CDR2 YYREEE (reference sequence). V lost 4 bases and J lost 0; bases outside the gene matches: 3. CDR3 length equals 15 residues. The CDR3 loop is CASSATSGSYNEQFF. DNA of the CDR3: TGTGCCAGCAGCGCCACTAGCGGCTCCTACAATGAGCAGTTCTTC.

This chain links TRBV5-1 with TRBJ2-1; D possibly corresponds to TRBD2 (5 bases). Germline V gene lookup returns CDR1 SGHRS and CDR2 YFSETQ. Between the trimmed V and J ends, which lost 4 bases and 8 bases, there was a span of 10 bases. This CDR3 has 12 residues. CDR3 nucleotide sequence: TGCGCCAGCAGCCAAGGACTTGATGAGCAGTTCTTC. Its translation is CASSQGLDEQFF.

The V call is TRBV10-1, the J call TRBJ2-6; TRBD2 aligns across 9 bases. The trim removed 3 bases at V and 0 bases at J, leaving 6 bases unmatched. Germline CDR1 reads WNHNN; CDR2 reads SYGVQD (reference sequence). CDR3 length: 18 residues. Written as DNA, the CDR3 is TGCGCCAGCAGTGACGGAGCGGGAGGCCTCTCTGGGGCCAACGTCCTGACTTTC. It translates to CASSDGAGGLSGANVLTF.

This clone was detected once. CDR3 region: CSVGQGENYEQYF. The CDR3 nucleotides read TGCAGCGTTGGACAGGGAGAGAACTACGAGCAGTACTTC. V is TRBV29-1 and J is TRBJ2-7; 7 nucleotides align to TRBD1. The CDR3 covers 13 residues. The J segment lost 3 bases and the V segment lost 4 bases, leaving 6 bases of the junction unmatched. In germline, CDR1 is SQVTM, CDR2 ANQGSEA.

Concerning this clone: This same CDR3 is encoded by further DNA sequences in the sample. This chain links TRBV28 with TRBJ2-3; possibly TRBD1 for D (5 bases). V dropped 3 bases and J dropped 3 bases, with 10 bases sitting between them. Germline loops: CDR1 MDHEN, CDR2 SYDVKM. The CDR3 is 14 residues long. CDR3 nucleotides: TGTGCCAGCAGTTTGGGGCAGGCGACAGATACGCAGTATTTT. Its translation: CASSLGQATDTQYF.

V gene TRBV25-1 combines with J gene TRBJ2-5; 7 bases map to TRBD2. The germline V gene encodes CDR1 MGHDK and CDR2 SYGVNS. The V and J ends lost 5 bases and 1 base, in that order; junction bases with no gene match: 7. The CDR3 consists of 15 residues. The chain's CDR3 is CASSKGASGQETQYF. The CDR3 DNA reads TGTGCCAGCAGTAAAGGGGCTAGCGGCCAAGAGACCCAGTACTTC.

V usage is TRBV28 and J usage is TRBJ2-5; 11 bases align to TRBD1. Germline-derived CDR1 and CDR2 are MDHEN and SYDVKM. The CDR3 loop spans 15 amino acids. V lost 3 bases and J lost 6; bases outside the gene matches: 6. The CDR3 protein is CASSFEGTGGKTQYF. CDR3 DNA sequence: TGTGCCAGCAGTTTTGAGGGGACAGGGGGAAAGACCCAGTACTTC.

This clone turned up a few times. The chain combines TRBV25-1 with TRBJ2-4; tentative D call: TRBD1 (6 bases). The V gene lost 3 bases and the J gene lost 6 bases, with 12 bases spanning the gap. This CDR3 has 14 residues. The germline V gene encodes CDR1 MGHDK and CDR2 SYGVNS. CDR3 nucleotides: TGTGCCAGCAGTGATTCTGCCAGGGGAAACATTCAGTACTTC. This sequence encodes CASSDSARGNIQYF.

In this sample, this clone turned up once. The V and J genes are TRBV6-5 and TRBJ2-1; 8 bases are a match to TRBD2. The CDR3 has 12 amino acids. With 8 bases clipped from V and 10 bases from J, the junction kept 7 bases outside the gene matches. Germline loops: CDR1 MNHEY, CDR2 SVGAGI. The CDR3 nucleotides are TGTGCCAGCTGGCGGGGGGCGGAAGAGCAGTTCTTC. Translated, it gives CASWRGAEEQFF.

The chain couples TRBV21-1 to TRBJ1-5; the table's D call of TRBD1 was not tested on the DNA. TRBV21-1 is classified as a pseudogene. This CDR3 is built from 13 residues. For the CDR3, the DNA is TGTGCCGCAGAAAGTACCGGCAATCAGCCCCAGCATTTT. Translated, it gives CAAESTGNQPQHF.

The rearrangement joins TRBV10-3 to TRBJ1-2; no reliable D call. CDR1 and CDR2 from the germline V gene are ENHRY and SYGVKD. V was trimmed by 6 bases and J by 10 bases, leaving 15 bases between them. The CDR3 has 12 residues. The CDR3 bases are TGTGCCATCAGCCGTCAGGATTCAGACTACACCTTC. This codes for CAISRQDSDYTF.

V usage is TRBV10-3 and J usage is TRBJ2-3; 8 bases are a match to TRBD2. The germline gives CDR1 ENHRY, CDR2 SYGVKD. The CDR3 extends over 14 amino acids. J was trimmed by 4 bases and V by 6 bases; bases with no gene match: 6. The CDR3 loop reads CAIRGTGGPDTQYF. In DNA form, the CDR3 reads TGTGCCATCAGGGGGACGGGGGGGCCAGATACGCAGTATTTT.

The V call is TRBV20-1, the J call TRBJ1-2; TRBD1 aligns across 8 bases. CDR3 length equals 11 residues. Germline CDR1 is DFQATT and CDR2 is SNEGSKA (reference sequence). V lost 5 bases and J lost 8; bases outside the gene matches: 4. The CDR3 loop is CSAEDRGGYTF. Here the CDR3 DNA reads TGCAGTGCTGAAGACAGGGGAGGCTACACCTTC.

This chain joins TRBV4-1 and TRBJ1-6, with 8 nucleotides matching TRBD1. This CDR3 is 16 amino acids long. Per germline, CDR1 MGHRA and CDR2 YSYEKL. V trimming: 3 bases; J trimming: 6 bases; junction bases outside the gene matches: 7. The CDR3 coding sequence is TGCGCCAGCAGCCAGATTGGACAGGGACTTAATTCACCCCTCCACTTT. The encoded protein is CASSQIGQGLNSPLHF.

Concerning this clone: This CDR3 is also generated by other DNA sequences in the sample. The chain couples TRBV11-2 to TRBJ1-1, with a tentative D call TRBD1 (5 bases). Germline V CDR1 and CDR2: SGHAT, FQNNGV. CDR3 length: 14 residues. The V and J ends lost 3 bases and 1 base respectively, with 9 bases between them. CDR3: CASSFFTGNTEAFF. Here the CDR3 DNA reads TGTGCCAGCAGCTTTTTCACAGGGAACACTGAAGCTTTCTTT. Complete variable domain (other parts from reference TRBV11-2 and TRBJ1-1): EAGVAQSPRYKIIEKRQSVAFWCNPISGHATLYWYQQILGQGPKLLIQFQNNGVVDDSQLPKDRFSAERLKGVDSTLKIQPAKLEDSAVYLCASSFFTGNTEAFFGQGTRLTVV.

This clone was seen once. V is TRBV5-1 and J is TRBJ2-7; 12 bases match TRBD2. Germline V CDR1 and CDR2: SGHRS, YFSETQ. With V trimmed by 4 bases and J by 0 bases, 11 bases remained unmatched. The CDR3 totals 18 residues. The CDR3 nucleotides read TGCGCCAGCAGCGCAGGGGCCCTAGCGGGAGGGACCTCCTACGAGCAGTACTTC. It encodes CASSAGALAGGTSYEQYF.

The rearrangement joins TRBV9 to TRBJ1-1; D may be TRBD1 (5 bases). Germline V gene sequence: CDR1 SGDLS, CDR2 YYNGEE. The ends were cut back, 0 bases at V and 1 base at J, with 7 bases in the middle. The CDR3 is made up of 14 amino acids. CDR3 region: CASSVDGGNTEAFF. The CDR3 coding sequence is TGTGCCAGCAGCGTAGACGGGGGGAACACTGAAGCTTTCTTT. The complete variable domain, with remaining parts taken from reference TRBV9 and TRBJ1-1, reads DSGVTQTPKHLITATGQRVTLRCSPRSGDLSVYWYQQSLDQGLQFLIQYYNGEERAKGNILERFSAQQFPDLHSELNLSSLELGDSALYFCASSVDGGNTEAFFGQGTRLTVV.

The gene calls are TRBV5-4 and TRBJ2-1; no clear D. The CDR3 consists of 15 residues. In germline, CDR1 is SGHNT, CDR2 YYREEE (reference sequence). Trimming removed 0 bases at V and 0 bases at J, with 7 bases between. This CDR3 reads CASSLEQSSYNEQFF. In DNA form, the CDR3 reads TGTGCCAGCAGCTTGGAGCAAAGCTCCTACAATGAGCAGTTCTTC.